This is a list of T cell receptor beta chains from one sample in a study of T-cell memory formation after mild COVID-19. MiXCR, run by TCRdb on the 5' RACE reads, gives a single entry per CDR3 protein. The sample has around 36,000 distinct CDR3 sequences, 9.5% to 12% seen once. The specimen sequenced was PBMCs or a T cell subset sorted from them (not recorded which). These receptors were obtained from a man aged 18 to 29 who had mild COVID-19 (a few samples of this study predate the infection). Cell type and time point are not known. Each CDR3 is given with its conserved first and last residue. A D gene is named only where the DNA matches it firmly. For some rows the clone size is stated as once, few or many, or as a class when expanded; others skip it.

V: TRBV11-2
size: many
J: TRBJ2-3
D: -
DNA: TGTGCCAGCAGCCTTTGGGGGGGGGGCGGCACAGATACGCAGTATTTT
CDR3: CASSLWGGGGTDTQYF

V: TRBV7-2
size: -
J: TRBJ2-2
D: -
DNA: TGTGCCAGCACCAACTCCAGGGGAGGTATGGGCGGGGAGCTGTTTTTT
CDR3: CASTNSRGGMGGELFF

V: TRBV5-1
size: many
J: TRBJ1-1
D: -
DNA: TGCGCCAGCAGCCGAGACGGGGGGCTGAGCACTGAAGCTTTCTTT
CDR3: CASSRDGGLSTEAFF

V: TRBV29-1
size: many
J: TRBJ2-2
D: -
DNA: TGCAGCGTTGAAACCACCGGGGAGCTGTTTTTT
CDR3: CSVETTGELFF

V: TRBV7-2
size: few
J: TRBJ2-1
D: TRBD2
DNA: TGTGCCAGCAGCTTAGCGCGAGCTAGCGGGGGGGCGGGCAATGAGCAGTTCTTC
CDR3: CASSLARASGGAGNEQFF

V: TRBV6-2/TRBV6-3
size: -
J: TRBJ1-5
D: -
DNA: TGTGCCAGCGCTTCCTCCTATCAGCCCCAGCATTTT
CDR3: CASASSYQPQHF

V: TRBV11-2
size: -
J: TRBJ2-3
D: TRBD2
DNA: TGTGCCAGCAGCTTCTATTTTAGCGGGGGCACAGATACGCAGTATTTT
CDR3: CASSFYFSGGTDTQYF

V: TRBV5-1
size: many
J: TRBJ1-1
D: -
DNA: TGCGCCAGCAGCGTACCACAGGGAGAGGGCACTGAAGCTTTCTTT
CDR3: CASSVPQGEGTEAFF

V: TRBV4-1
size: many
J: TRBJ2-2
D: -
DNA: TGCGCCAGCAGTCACGGGGAGGACACCGGGGAGCTGTTTTTT
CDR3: CASSHGEDTGELFF

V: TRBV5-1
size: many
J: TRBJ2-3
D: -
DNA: TGCGCCAGCAGGTCGGACAGCACAGATACGCAGTATTTT
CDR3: CASRSDSTDTQYF

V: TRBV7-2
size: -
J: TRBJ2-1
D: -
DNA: TGTGCCAGCAGCTTAACAGAATGGAATGAGCAGTTCTTC
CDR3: CASSLTEWNEQFF

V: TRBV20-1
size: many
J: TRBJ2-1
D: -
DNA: TGCAGTGCTAGATGGCCGAGGGCTTCCTACAATGAGCAGTTCTTC
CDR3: CSARWPRASYNEQFF

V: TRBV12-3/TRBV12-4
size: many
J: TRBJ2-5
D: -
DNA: TGTGCCAGCAGTTTCGCAGCGTCGGGGACCCAGTACTTC
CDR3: CASSFAASGTQYF

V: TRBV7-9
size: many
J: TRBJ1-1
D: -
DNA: TGTGCCAGCAGCCAGGTTTTTGGGGGGACCACTGAAGCTTTCTTT
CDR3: CASSQVFGGTTEAFF

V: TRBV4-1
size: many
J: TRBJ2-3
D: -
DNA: TGCGCCAGCAGCCAAGTTTATACTAGCACAGATACGCAGTATTTT
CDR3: CASSQVYTSTDTQYF

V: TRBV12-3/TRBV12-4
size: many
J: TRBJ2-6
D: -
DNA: TGTGCCAGCACCGTAGGGGCGCGGGGGGCCAACGTCCTGACTTTC
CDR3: CASTVGARGANVLTF

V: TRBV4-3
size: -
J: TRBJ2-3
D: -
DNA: TGCGCCAGCAGCCAAGTGAAGGGAATCACAGATACGCAGTATTTT
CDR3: CASSQVKGITDTQYF

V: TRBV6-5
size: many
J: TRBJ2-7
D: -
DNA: TGTGCCAGCAGTTATGAGGCGGGGGCTACCTACGAGCAGTACTTC
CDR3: CASSYEAGATYEQYF

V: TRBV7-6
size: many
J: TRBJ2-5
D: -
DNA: TGTGCCAGCAGCTCAATCCATCAGGAGACCCAGTACTTC
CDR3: CASSSIHQETQYF

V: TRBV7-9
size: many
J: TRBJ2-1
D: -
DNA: TGTGCCAGCAGCTTATACCGGGGCCCGAATGAGCAGTTCTTC
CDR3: CASSLYRGPNEQFF